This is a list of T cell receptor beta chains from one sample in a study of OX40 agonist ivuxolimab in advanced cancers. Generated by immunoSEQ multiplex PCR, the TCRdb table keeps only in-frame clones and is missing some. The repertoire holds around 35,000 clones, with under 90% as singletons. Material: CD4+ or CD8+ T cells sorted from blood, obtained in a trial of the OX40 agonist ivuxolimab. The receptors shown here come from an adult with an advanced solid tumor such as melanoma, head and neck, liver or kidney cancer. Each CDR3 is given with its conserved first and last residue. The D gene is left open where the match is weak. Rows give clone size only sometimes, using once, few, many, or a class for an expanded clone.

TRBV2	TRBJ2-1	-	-	CASSAGTYNEQFF	TGTGCCAGCAGTGCCGGGACTTACAATGAGCAGTTCTTC
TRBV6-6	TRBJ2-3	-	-	CASSFLGDTQYF	TGTGCCAGCAGTTTCCTAGGCGATACGCAGTATTTT
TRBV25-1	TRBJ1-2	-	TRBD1	CASTGTGFGYTF	TGTGCCAGCACCGGGACAGGATTTGGCTACACCTTC
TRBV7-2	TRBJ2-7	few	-	CASSLGGTGTSGYEQYF	TGTGCCAGCAGCTTAGGGGGGACCGGGACATCTGGGTACGAGCAGTACTTC
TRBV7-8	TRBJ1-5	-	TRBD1	CASSTDREQPQHF	TGTGCCAGCAGCACGGACAGGGAACAGCCCCAGCATTTT
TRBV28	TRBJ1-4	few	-	CASSPGRAEKLFF	TGTGCCAGCAGTCCGGGACGGGCGGAAAAACTGTTTTTT
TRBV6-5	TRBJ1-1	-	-	CASSYSEGGGTEAFF	TGTGCCAGCAGTTACTCGGAAGGGGGTGGCACTGAAGCTTTCTTT
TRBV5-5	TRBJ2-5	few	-	CASSLPRHQETQYF	TGTGCCAGCAGCTTGCCAAGACACCAAGAGACCCAGTACTTC
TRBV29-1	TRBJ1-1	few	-	CSVVRQMNTEAFF	TGCAGCGTTGTCCGGCAGATGAACACTGAAGCTTTCTTT
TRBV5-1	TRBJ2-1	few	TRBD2	CASSKSGGAYNEQFF	TGCGCCAGCAGCAAAAGCGGGGGGGCCTACAATGAGCAGTTCTTC
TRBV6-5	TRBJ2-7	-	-	CASSYLAGTYEQYF	TGTGCCAGCAGTTACCTCGCGGGAACCTACGAGCAGTACTTC
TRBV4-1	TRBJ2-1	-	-	CASSQGRRNYNEQFF	TGCGCCAGCAGCCAGGGTCGACGGAACTACAATGAGCAGTTCTTC
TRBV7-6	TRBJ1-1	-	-	CASSSDRQRNTEAFF	TGTGCCAGCAGCTCAGACCGACAGCGAAACACTGAAGCTTTCTTT
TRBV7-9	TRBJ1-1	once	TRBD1	CASSLEQGGTEAFF	TGTGCCAGCAGCTTAGAACAGGGGGGCACTGAAGCTTTCTTT
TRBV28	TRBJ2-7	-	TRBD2	CASTRGGLTYEQYF	TGTGCCAGCACCCGCGGGGGGCTAACCTACGAGCAGTACTTC
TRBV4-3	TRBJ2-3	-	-	CASSQDWGRLDTQYF	TGCGCCAGCAGCCAAGATTGGGGACGGTTGGATACGCAGTATTTT
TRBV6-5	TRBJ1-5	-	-	CASSPQVVSNQPQHF	TGTGCCAGCAGCCCCCAAGTTGTTAGCAATCAGCCCCAGCATTTT
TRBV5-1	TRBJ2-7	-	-	CASSLTASEAYEQYF	TGCGCCAGCAGCTTGACCGCTAGCGAGGCCTACGAGCAGTACTTC
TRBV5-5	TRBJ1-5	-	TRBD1	CASSHGQDNQPQHF	TGTGCCAGCAGCCATGGACAGGACAATCAGCCCCAGCATTTT
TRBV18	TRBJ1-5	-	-	CASSPGINQPQHF	TGTGCCAGCTCACCGGGGATCAATCAGCCCCAGCATTTT
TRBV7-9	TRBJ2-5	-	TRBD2	CASSLAWGSGRPEETQYF	TGTGCCAGCAGCTTAGCGTGGGGTAGCGGGAGGCCAGAAGAGACCCAGTACTTC
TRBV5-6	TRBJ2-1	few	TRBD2	CASSLGLAGAQYNEQFF	TGTGCCAGCAGCTTGGGGCTAGCGGGAGCACAATACAATGAGCAGTTCTTC
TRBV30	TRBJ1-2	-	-	CAWSTQDYGYTF	TGTGCCTGGAGTACACAGGACTATGGCTACACCTTC
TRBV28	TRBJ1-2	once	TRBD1	CASSPSTGRGYTF	TGTGCCAGCAGTCCCTCGACAGGGCGAGGCTACACCTTC
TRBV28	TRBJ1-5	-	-	CASSRPTVYSNQPQHF	TGTGCCAGCAGTAGACCGACAGTCTATAGCAATCAGCCCCAGCATTTT
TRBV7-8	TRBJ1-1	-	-	CASSLGRYTEAFF	TGTGCCAGCAGCTTAGGACGCTACACTGAAGCTTTCTTT
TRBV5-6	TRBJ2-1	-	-	CASSLVGETIGLGGEQFF	TGTGCCAGCAGCTTGGTCGGGGAAACCATTGGGCTAGGGGGTGAGCAGTTCTTC
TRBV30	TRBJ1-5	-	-	CAWSVPPTGQPQHF	TGTGCCTGGTCGGTCCCACCCACAGGGCAGCCCCAGCATTTT
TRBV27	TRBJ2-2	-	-	CASRGWAENTGELFF	TGTGCCAGCAGGGGCTGGGCGGAGAACACCGGGGAGCTGTTTTTT
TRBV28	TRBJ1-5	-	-	CASSFVTVYSNQPQHF	TGTGCCAGCAGTTTTGTTACGGTTTATAGCAATCAGCCCCAGCATTTT
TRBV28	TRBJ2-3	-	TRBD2	CASGGGGRDTQYF	TGTGCCAGCGGCGGTGGCGGGAGAGATACGCAGTATTTT
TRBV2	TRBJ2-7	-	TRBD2	CASGTSDEQYF	TGTGCCAGCGGGACTAGCGACGAGCAGTACTTC
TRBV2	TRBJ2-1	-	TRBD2	CASSSLAGEQFF	TGTGCCAGCAGTAGCTTAGCGGGTGAGCAGTTCTTC
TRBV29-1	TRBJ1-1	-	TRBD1	CSVAGQAMNTEAFF	TGCAGCGTAGCAGGACAGGCAATGAACACTGAAGCTTTCTTT
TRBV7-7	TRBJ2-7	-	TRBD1	CASSLGVCEGAYEQYF	TGTGCTAGCAGCTTAGGGGTCTGCGAGGGGGCTTACGAGCAGTACTTC
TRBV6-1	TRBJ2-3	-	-	CASRLGGDTQYF	TGTGCCAGCAGACTGGGTGGAGATACGCAGTATTTT
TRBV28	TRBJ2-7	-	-	CASSRDGYEQYF	TGTGCCAGCTCCAGGGATGGATACGAGCAGTACTTC
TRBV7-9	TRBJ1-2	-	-	CASSQERTDGYTF	TGTGCCAGCAGCCAAGAAAGGACAGATGGCTACACCTTC
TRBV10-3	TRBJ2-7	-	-	CAILWMGDEQYF	TGTGCCATCCTCTGGATGGGGGATGAGCAGTACTTC
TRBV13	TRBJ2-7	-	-	CASSLKGLGEQYF	TGTGCCAGCAGCTTAAAGGGACTCGGTGAGCAGTACTTC